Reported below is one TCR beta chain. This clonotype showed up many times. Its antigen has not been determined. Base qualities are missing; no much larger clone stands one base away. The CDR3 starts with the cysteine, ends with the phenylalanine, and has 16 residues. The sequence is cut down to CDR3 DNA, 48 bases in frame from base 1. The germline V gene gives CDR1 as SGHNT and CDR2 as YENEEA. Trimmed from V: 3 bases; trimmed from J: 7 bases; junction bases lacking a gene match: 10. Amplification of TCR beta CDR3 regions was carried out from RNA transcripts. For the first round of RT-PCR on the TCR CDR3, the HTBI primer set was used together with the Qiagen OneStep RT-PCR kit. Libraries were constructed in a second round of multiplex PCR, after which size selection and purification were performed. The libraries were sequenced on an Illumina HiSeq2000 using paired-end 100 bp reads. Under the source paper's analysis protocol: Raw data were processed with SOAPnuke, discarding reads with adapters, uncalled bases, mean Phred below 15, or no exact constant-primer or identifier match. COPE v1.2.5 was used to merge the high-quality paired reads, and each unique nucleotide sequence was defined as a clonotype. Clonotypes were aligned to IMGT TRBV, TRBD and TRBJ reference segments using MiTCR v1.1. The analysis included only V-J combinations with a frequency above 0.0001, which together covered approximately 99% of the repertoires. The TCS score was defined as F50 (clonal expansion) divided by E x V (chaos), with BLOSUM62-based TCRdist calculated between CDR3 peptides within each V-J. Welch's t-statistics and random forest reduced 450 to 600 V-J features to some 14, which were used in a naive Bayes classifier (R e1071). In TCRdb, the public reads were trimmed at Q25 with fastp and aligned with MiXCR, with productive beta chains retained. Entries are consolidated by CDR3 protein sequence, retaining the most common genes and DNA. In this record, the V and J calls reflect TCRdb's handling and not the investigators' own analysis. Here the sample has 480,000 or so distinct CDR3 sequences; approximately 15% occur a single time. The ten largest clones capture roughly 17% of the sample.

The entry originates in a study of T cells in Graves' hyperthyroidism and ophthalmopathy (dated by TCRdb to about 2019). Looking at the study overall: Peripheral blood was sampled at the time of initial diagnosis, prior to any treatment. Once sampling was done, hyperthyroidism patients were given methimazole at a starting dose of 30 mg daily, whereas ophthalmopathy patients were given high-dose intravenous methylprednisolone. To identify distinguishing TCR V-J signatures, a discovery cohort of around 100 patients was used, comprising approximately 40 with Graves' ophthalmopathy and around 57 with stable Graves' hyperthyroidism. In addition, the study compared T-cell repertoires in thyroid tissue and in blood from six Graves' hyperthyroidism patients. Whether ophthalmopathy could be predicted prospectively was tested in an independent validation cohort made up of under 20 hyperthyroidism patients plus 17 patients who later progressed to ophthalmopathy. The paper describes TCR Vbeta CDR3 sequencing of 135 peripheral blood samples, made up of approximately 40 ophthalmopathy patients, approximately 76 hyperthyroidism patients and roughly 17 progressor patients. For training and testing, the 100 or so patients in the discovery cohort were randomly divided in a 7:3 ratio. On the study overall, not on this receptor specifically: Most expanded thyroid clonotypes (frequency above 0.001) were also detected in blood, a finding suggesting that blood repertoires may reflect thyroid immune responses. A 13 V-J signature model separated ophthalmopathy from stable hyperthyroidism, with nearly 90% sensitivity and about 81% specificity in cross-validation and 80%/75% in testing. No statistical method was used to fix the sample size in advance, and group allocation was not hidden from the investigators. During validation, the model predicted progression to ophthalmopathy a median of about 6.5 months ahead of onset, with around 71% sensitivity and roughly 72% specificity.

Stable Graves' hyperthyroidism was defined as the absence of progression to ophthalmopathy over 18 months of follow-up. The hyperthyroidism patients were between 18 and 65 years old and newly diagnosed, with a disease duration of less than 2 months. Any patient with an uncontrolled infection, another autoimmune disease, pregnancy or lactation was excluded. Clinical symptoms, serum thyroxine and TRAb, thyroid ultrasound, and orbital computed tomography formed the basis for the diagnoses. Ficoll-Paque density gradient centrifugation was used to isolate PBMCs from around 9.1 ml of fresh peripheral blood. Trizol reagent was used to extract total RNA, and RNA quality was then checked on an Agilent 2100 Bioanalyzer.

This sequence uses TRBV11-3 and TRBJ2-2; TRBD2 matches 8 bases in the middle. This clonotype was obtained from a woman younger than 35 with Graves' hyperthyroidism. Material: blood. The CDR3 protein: CASSFRAGGFGGELFF. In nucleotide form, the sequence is TGTGCCAGCAGCTTCAGGGCGGGAGGATTCGGCGGGGAGCTGTTTTTT.